Listed below are T cell receptor beta chains from one sample, sequenced in a study of T cells in Graves' hyperthyroidism and ophthalmopathy. TCRdb re-called the multiplex PCR reads through MiXCR, storing one row per CDR3 protein. Of some 510,000 distinct CDR3 sequences listed, roughly 20% were seen once; the top ten hold around a quarter. Input material: blood. The receptors were sampled from a man aged 18 to 30 with Graves' hyperthyroidism. CDR3s include the opening cysteine and the closing phenylalanine or tryptophan. A D gene is named only where the DNA matches it firmly. Rows may omit the clone size; those that give it use once, few, many or a size class.

TRBV6-1	many	TRBJ2-7	NA	CASSGAREQYF	TGTGCCAGCAGTGGGGCGCGAGAGCAGTACTTC
TRBV12-3/TRBV12-4	NA	TRBJ1-1	TRBD1	CASSSGTGGVMNTEAFF	TGTGCCAGCAGTTCCGGGACAGGGGGCGTCATGAACACTGAAGCTTTCTTT
TRBV6-5	many	TRBJ2-6	TRBD1	CASSYTGTGLGANVLTF	TGTGCCAGCAGTTACACCGGGACAGGGCTCGGGGCCAACGTCCTGACTTTC
TRBV28	many	TRBJ2-7	NA	CASSLRASLKQYF	TGTGCCAGCAGTTTGAGGGCTTCGCTTAAGCAGTACTTC
TRBV27	many	TRBJ1-2	NA	CATRRGEDYGYTF	TGTGCCACAAGGAGGGGCGAGGACTATGGCTACACCTTC
TRBV28	many	TRBJ2-7	NA	CASSTGLTYEQYF	TGTGCCAGCAGTACAGGACTGACCTACGAGCAGTACTTC
TRBV6-2/TRBV6-3	NA	TRBJ2-7	NA	CASSYTESYEQYF	TGTGCCAGCAGTTACACAGAGTCCTACGAGCAGTACTTC
TRBV6-1	few	TRBJ2-6	NA	CASSEGTSNSGANVLTF	TGTGCCAGCAGTGAAGGGACTTCTAACTCTGGGGCCAACGTCCTGACTTTC
TRBV12-3/TRBV12-4	many	TRBJ1-2	NA	CASSEEMVDNYGYTF	TGTGCCAGCAGCGAAGAGATGGTGGATAACTATGGCTACACCTTC
TRBV6-1	many	TRBJ1-1	NA	CASTRTENTEAFF	TGTGCCAGCACCAGGACCGAGAACACTGAAGCTTTCTTT
TRBV6-1	few	TRBJ1-2	NA	CASSRQGGRYGYTF	TGTGCCAGCAGTCGCCAGGGTGGTCGATATGGCTACACCTTC
TRBV28	many	TRBJ1-1	NA	CASSRLSEAFF	TGTGCCAGCAGTCGCCTTTCGGAAGCTTTCTTT
TRBV5-1	many	TRBJ1-1	NA	CASSRGTGNTEAFF	TGCGCCAGCAGCCGGGGAACGGGGAACACTGAAGCTTTCTTT
TRBV19	NA	TRBJ1-1	NA	CTSSTDNLPPNTEAFF	TGTACCAGTAGTACAGACAATCTCCCGCCGAACACTGAAGCTTTCTTT
TRBV2	many	TRBJ1-2	NA	CASSRNGYTF	TGTGCCAGCAGTCGGAATGGCTACACCTTC
TRBV12-3/TRBV12-4	many	TRBJ1-5	TRBD1	CASSLATGGEQPQHF	TGTGCCAGCAGTTTAGCGACAGGGGGCGAACAGCCCCAGCATTTT
TRBV2	NA	TRBJ2-7	NA	CASSEGGLGAYEQYF	TGTGCCAGCAGTGAAGGAGGTCTTGGGGCCTACGAGCAGTACTTC
TRBV12-3/TRBV12-4	many	TRBJ1-1	TRBD1	CASRGQLMNTEAFF	TGTGCCAGCAGGGGACAGCTGATGAACACTGAAGCTTTCTTT
TRBV27	many	TRBJ2-5	TRBD1	CASSSRGDTGGRRETQYF	TGTGCCAGCAGTTCCCGGGGAGACACAGGGGGCAGGCGGGAGACCCAGTACTTC
TRBV18	NA	TRBJ1-1	TRBD1	CASSPRQGASNTEAFF	TGTGCCAGCTCACCCAGACAGGGGGCTTCGAACACTGAAGCTTTCTTT
TRBV11-3	NA	TRBJ1-1	TRBD1	CASSQVGQGSTEAFF	TGCGCCAGCAGCCAAGTGGGACAGGGGAGCACTGAAGCTTTCTTT
TRBV24-1	many	TRBJ1-5	NA	CATSVGRTGESNQPQHF	TGTGCCACCAGTGTTGGGAGGACGGGCGAGAGCAATCAGCCCCAGCATTTT
TRBV10-2	few	TRBJ1-5	NA	CASSNGQNQPQHF	TGCGCCAGCAGCAACGGACAGAATCAGCCCCAGCATTTT
TRBV27	many	TRBJ2-5	TRBD2	CASSRLAGTGGETQYF	TGTGCCAGCAGCCGACTAGCGGGTACCGGGGGGGAGACCCAGTACTTC
TRBV11-2	many	TRBJ1-5	TRBD1	CASSLGQGDNQPQHF	TGTGCCAGCAGCTTAGGGCAGGGGGACAATCAGCCCCAGCATTTT
TRBV28	NA	TRBJ2-7	TRBD2	CASRVSGMAGYEQYF	TGTGCCAGCAGGGTGAGCGGGATGGCCGGTTACGAGCAGTACTTC
TRBV6-1	NA	TRBJ1-2	NA	CASSPGDRYGYTF	TGTGCCAGCAGTCCGGGGGATCGCTATGGCTACACCTTC
TRBV30	NA	TRBJ1-2	NA	CAWCHLEEYAGGYTF	TGTGCCTGGTGCCATTTGGAGGAGTATGCTGGGGGCTACACCTTC
TRBV6-1	NA	TRBJ1-1	NA	CASIVTPGDTEAFF	TGTGCCAGCATCGTGACCCCCGGGGACACTGAAGCTTTCTTT
TRBV7-8	many	TRBJ1-5	TRBD1	CASSSRQGSQPQHF	TGTGCCAGCAGCTCCCGACAGGGGAGTCAGCCCCAGCATTTT
TRBV15	many	TRBJ2-2	NA	CATSRDLTGELFF	TGTGCCACCAGCAGAGATCTCACCGGGGAGCTGTTTTTT
TRBV9	many	TRBJ2-5	NA	CASSGGSQTQYF	TGTGCCAGCAGCGGCGGGTCGCAGACCCAGTACTTC
TRBV6-1	many	TRBJ2-7	TRBD1	CASSPRGQGLTYEQYF	TGTGCCAGCAGTCCCCGGGGACAGGGTTTGACTTACGAGCAGTACTTC
TRBV10-3	many	TRBJ2-5	TRBD1	CAISENRDSKTQYF	TGTGCCATCAGTGAGAATCGGGACAGCAAGACCCAGTACTTC
TRBV6-1	few	TRBJ1-3	TRBD1	CASIRGRGRENTIYF	TGTGCCAGCATCAGGGGGAGGGGTAGGGAAAACACCATATATTTT
TRBV15	many	TRBJ2-5	TRBD1	CATSSEDRIMETQYF	TGTGCCACCAGCAGCGAGGACAGGATCATGGAGACCCAGTACTTC
TRBV20-1	many	TRBJ1-1	NA	CSAQVIGNTEAFF	TGCAGTGCCCAAGTCATCGGGAACACTGAAGCTTTCTTT
TRBV19	many	TRBJ1-5	NA	CASSRDLRVHQPQHF	TGTGCCAGTAGTAGGGACCTGCGCGTCCATCAGCCCCAGCATTTT
TRBV20-1	NA	TRBJ1-1	NA	CSARVPRTTEAFF	TGCAGTGCTAGAGTCCCTCGGACAACTGAAGCTTTCTTT
TRBV12-3/TRBV12-4	NA	TRBJ2-7	TRBD1	CASSSLPGQGTYEQYF	TGTGCCAGCAGTTCCCTCCCCGGACAGGGAACCTACGAGCAGTACTTC
TRBV12-3/TRBV12-4	many	TRBJ1-1	NA	CASSVYSGDTEAFF	TGTGCCAGCAGCGTATACTCCGGGGACACTGAAGCTTTCTTT
TRBV12-3/TRBV12-4	many	TRBJ1-2	NA	CASSLHGTYGYTF	TGTGCCAGCAGTTTACATGGGACCTATGGCTACACCTTC